This T cell receptor (beta chain) was documented in a study of blood T cells in healthy people across ages. Study details: The capture of about one barcoded beta molecule per two T cells was achieved by template switching.

A minimum of 7 million PBMCs was isolated per sample. There are 11 residues in the CDR3. V was cut by 1 base and J by 6 bases, with 3 bases left in between. CDR1 is GTSNPN and CDR2 is SVGIG in the germline V gene (reference sequence). A word on this clonotype: As yet, its antigen is unknown.

Study conclusions and caveats: Aged donors had fewer naive CD4+ cells and lower diversity than long-lived donors.

Together with a sample-barcoded 5' primer, a J-beta primer mix was included in a second PCR lasting about 6 to 11 cycles. TCRdb recomputed calls from the 5' RACE reads with MiXCR, one row per CDR3 protein. The data show 1.5 million to 2 million distinct CDR3 sequences, about 30% seen once. The clonotype was recovered from a woman aged 25 to 39 in good health. The sequencing sample was made of blood. The V and J genes are TRBV30 and TRBJ2-2, with D unclear. CDR3 region: CAWSGPGELFF. CDR3 coding DNA: TGTGCCTGGAGTGGCCCCGGGGAGCTGTTTTTT.